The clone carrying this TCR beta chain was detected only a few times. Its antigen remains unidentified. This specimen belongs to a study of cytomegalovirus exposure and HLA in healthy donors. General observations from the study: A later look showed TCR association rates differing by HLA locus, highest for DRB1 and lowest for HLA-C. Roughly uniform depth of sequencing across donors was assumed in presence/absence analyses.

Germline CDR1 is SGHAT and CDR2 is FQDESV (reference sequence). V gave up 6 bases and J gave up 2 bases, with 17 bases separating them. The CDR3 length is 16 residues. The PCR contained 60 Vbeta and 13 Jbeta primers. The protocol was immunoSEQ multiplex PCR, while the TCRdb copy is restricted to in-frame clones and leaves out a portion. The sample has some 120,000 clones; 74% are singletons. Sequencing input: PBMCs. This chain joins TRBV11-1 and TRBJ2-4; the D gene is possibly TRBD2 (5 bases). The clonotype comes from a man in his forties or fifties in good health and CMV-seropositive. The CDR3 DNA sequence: TGTGCCAGCAGTCCGCGTGATTCGGGAACCAAAAACATTCAGTACTTC. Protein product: CASSPRDSGTKNIQYF. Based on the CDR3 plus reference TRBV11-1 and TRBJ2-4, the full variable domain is EAEVAQSPRYKITEKSQAVAFWCDPISGHATLYWYRQILGQGPELLVQFQDESVVDDSQLPKDRFSAERLKGVDSTLKIQPAELGDSAMYLCASSPRDSGTKNIQYFGAGTRLSVL.